Detailed here is one TCR beta chain. The data stem from a study of CD8 T cells in Susac syndrome. The germline V and J ends were trimmed by 4 bases and 5 bases, with 17 bases remaining between them. The CDR3 sequence is 16 residues long. Per the germline V gene, CDR1 is KGHDR and CDR2 is SFDVKD. Random hexamers served to reverse transcribe about 0.45 to 1 ug RNA. The CDR3 of TCR beta was amplified by immunoSEQ multiplex PCR across 54 Vbeta and 13 Jbeta. TCRdb ran MiXCR on the immunoSEQ multiplex PCR reads and lists one entry per CDR3 protein. The table records some 170,000 distinct CDR3 sequences, about 95% of them present only once. Peripheral blood CD8+ and CD4+ T cells were profiled by TCR beta sequencing. Healthy donors, matched for age and sex, constituted the control group. TEMRA cells were FACS-enriched, while CD8+ and CD4+ T cells were negatively isolated.

The sample taken for sequencing was CD4+ T cells from PBMCs. The V call is TRBV24-1, the J call TRBJ2-1; D might be TRBD2 (5 bases). The sequence came from a human donor in good health. This chain's CDR3 is CATSDPSSATNNEQFF. Written as DNA, the CDR3 is TGTGCCACCAGTGACCCAAGTAGCGCTACGAACAATGAGCAGTTCTTC.